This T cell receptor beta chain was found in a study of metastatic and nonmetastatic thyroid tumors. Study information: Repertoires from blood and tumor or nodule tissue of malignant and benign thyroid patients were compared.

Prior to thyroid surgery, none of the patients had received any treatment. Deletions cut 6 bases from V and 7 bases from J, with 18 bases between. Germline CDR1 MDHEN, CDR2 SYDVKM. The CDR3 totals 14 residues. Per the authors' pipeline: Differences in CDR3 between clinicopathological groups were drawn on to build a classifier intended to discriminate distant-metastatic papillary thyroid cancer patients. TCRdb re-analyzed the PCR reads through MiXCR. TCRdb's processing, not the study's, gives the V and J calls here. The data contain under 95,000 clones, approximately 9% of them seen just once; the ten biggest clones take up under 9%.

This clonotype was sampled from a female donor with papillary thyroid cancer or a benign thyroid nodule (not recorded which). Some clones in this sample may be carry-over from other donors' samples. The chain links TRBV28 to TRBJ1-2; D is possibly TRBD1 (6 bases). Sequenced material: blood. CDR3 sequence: CASRKGVGSSGYTF. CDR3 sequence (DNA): TGTGCCAGCAGAAAGGGGGTAGGGAGTTCTGGCTACACCTTC.